Each of the 21 T cell receptor beta chains below was sequenced from the same sample in a study of blood T cells in healthy people across ages. It was with a sample-barcoded 5' primer and a J-beta primer mix that a second PCR of roughly 7 to 12 cycles was run. TCRdb ran MiXCR on the 5' RACE reads and lists one entry per CDR3 protein. The table includes roughly 1.5 million distinct CDR3 sequences, approximately 43% detected once. The sample was blood. The source of these receptors is a woman aged 18-30 years in good health.

The J gene is TRBJ2-7, the V gene TRBV20-1; D remains ambiguous. The CDR3 totals 13 residues. Germline V gene data show CDR1 as DFQATT and CDR2 as SNEGSKA (reference sequence). Trimming stripped 2 bases from V and 1 base from J, with 9 bases between. As DNA, the CDR3 is TGCAGTGCTAGACTAGAATATTCCTACGAGCAGTACTTC. Protein sequence: CSARLEYSYEQYF.

This clonotype appeared many times. This chain joins TRBV20-1 and TRBJ1-6; D is undetermined. Trimming shortened V by 2 bases and J by 7 bases, and 15 bases separated the two germline ends. Germline V CDR1 and CDR2: DFQATT, SNEGSKA (reference sequence). The CDR3 spans 15 residues. The DNA for the CDR3 is TGCAGTGCTAGAAGAGGAGACCCTTTAAATTCACCCCTCCACTTT. The encoded protein is CSARRGDPLNSPLHF.

This clonotype came up a few times. V and J are TRBV28 and TRBJ2-3; 7 nucleotides align to TRBD2. Unmatched junction bases numbered 19, after V lost 6 bases and J lost 7 bases. This CDR3 spans 17 amino acids. The germline CDR1 and CDR2 sequences are MDHEN and SYDVKM. The DNA for the CDR3 is TGTGCCAGCAGCCCCGTTGAGTACGGCGGGAGAAGGTATACGCAGTATTTT. Amino acid sequence: CASSPVEYGGRRYTQYF. The full variable domain, its missing parts supplied by reference TRBV28 and TRBJ2-3, is DVKVTQSSRYLVKRTGEKVFLECVQDMDHENMFWYRQDPGLGLRLIYFSYDVKMKEKGDIPEGYSVSREKKERFSLILESASTNQTSMYLCASSPVEYGGRRYTQYFGPGTRLTVL.

The chain is built from TRBV20-1 and TRBJ1-4, with 7 bases fitting TRBD1. The V and J ends lost 3 bases and 7 bases, in that order; junction bases with no gene match: 5. From germline, CDR1 is DFQATT and CDR2 SNEGSKA (reference sequence). The CDR3 is made up of 13 amino acids. The CDR3 nucleotides are TGCAGTGCTAGTGGGGACAGCCTTGAAAAACTGTTTTTT. It yields the protein CSASGDSLEKLFF.

The V and J genes are TRBV6-2 or TRBV6-3 and TRBJ2-1; possible D gene TRBD1, 5 bases. Trimming took 7 bases from V and 0 from J, leaving 13 bases between them. Germline V gene sequence: CDR1 MNHEY, CDR2 SVGEGT. CDR3 length equals 15 residues. The CDR3: CASTAVRVSYNEQFF. In DNA, the CDR3 is TGTGCCAGCACGGCCGTCAGGGTCTCCTACAATGAGCAGTTCTTC.

This clonotype was seen more than once but under ten times. The V gene is TRBV4-3, the J gene TRBJ1-2; 7 bases align to TRBD1. The CDR3 contains 15 residues. Germline trimming cut 0 bases from V and 8 bases from J; bases unmatched to any gene: 9. Germline values: CDR1 LGHNA, CDR2 YSLEER. The CDR3 DNA is TGCGCCAGCAGCCAAGATCGTTCAGGGGACAGAGGCTACACCTTC. It yields the protein CASSQDRSGDRGYTF.

The chain recombines TRBV28 with TRBJ2-3; D call uncertain. The V gene's germline CDR1 is MDHEN and CDR2 SYDVKM. The CDR3 covers 11 residues. Trimming removed 9 bases at V and 5 bases at J, with 9 bases between. CDR3 sequence: CASKLVDTQYF. In DNA, the CDR3 is TGTGCCAGTAAATTGGTAGATACGCAGTATTTT.

The chain joins TRBV20-1 to TRBJ1-2; 8 bases are a match to TRBD1. The CDR3 has 14 amino acids. V gave up 5 bases and J gave up 2 bases; unmatched junction bases: 7. Germline values: CDR1 DFQATT, CDR2 SNEGSKA (reference sequence). CDR3 nucleotide sequence: TGCAGTGCTTACCCAGGGGGCTCAAACTATGGCTACACCTTC. It translates to CSAYPGGSNYGYTF.

The V call is TRBV7-2, the J call TRBJ2-5, with 8 positions matching TRBD1. Trimming removed 7 bases from V and 3 bases from J; junction bases left unmatched: 4. Germline V gene sequence: CDR1 SGHTA, CDR2 FQGNSA. This CDR3 spans 13 amino acids. CDR3 bases: TGTGCCAGCATGCGGACAGGGAAAGAGACCCAGTACTTC. Protein: CASMRTGKETQYF. Together with reference TRBV7-2 and TRBJ2-5, the CDR3 gives the full variable domain: GAGVSQSPSNKVTEKGKDVELRCDPISGHTALYWYRQSLGQGLEFLIYFQGNSAPDKSGLPSDRFSAERTGGSVSTLTIQRTQQEDSAVYLCASMRTGKETQYFGPGTRLLVL.

The V gene is TRBV11-2, the J gene TRBJ2-5; weak D call: TRBD1 (5 bases). The V and J ends lost 2 bases and 11 bases respectively, with 18 bases between them. This CDR3 is built from 14 residues. Germline-derived CDR1 and CDR2 are SGHAT and FQNNGV. The chain's CDR3 is CASSLQEQGDPQYF. The CDR3 nucleotides are TGTGCCAGCAGCTTACAGGAGCAGGGTGATCCGCAGTACTTC. Combining the CDR3 with reference TRBV11-2 and TRBJ2-5 gives the whole variable domain EAGVAQSPRYKIIEKRQSVAFWCNPISGHATLYWYQQILGQGPKLLIQFQNNGVVDDSQLPKDRFSAERLKGVDSTLKIQPAKLEDSAVYLCASSLQEQGDPQYFGPGTRLLVL.

The V gene is TRBV29-1, the J gene TRBJ1-2, with 8 bases identical to TRBD1. Per the germline V gene, CDR1 is SQVTM and CDR2 is ANQGSEA. This CDR3 spans 16 amino acids. Trimming at V came to 3 bases and at J to 4 bases, leaving 13 bases not matched to a gene. CDR3 bases: TGCAGCGTTGAGGCGGTGCCAGGGGGCCCGAGCTATGGCTACACCTTC. The encoded protein is CSVEAVPGGPSYGYTF.

This clonotype has only a few counts. The rearrangement links TRBV4-3 to TRBJ1-1; D uncertain. CDR1 is LGHNA, CDR2 YSLEER, per germline. The CDR3 totals 14 residues. Trimming took off 6 bases at V and 0 bases at J, with 11 bases between the two ends. The CDR3 DNA reads TGCGCCAGCAGGGCTATAAATTTGAACACTGAAGCTTTCTTT. Protein: CASRAINLNTEAFF.

This clonotype appeared a few times. The chain joins TRBV7-2 to TRBJ2-3, with D maybe TRBD2 (5 bases). The germline V gene encodes CDR1 SGHTA and CDR2 FQGNSA. V shed 1 base and J shed 0 bases, with 11 bases lying between them. CDR3 size: 16 residues. CDR3 protein: CASSLGRATSTDTQYF. The CDR3 nucleotides read TGTGCCAGCAGCTTAGGGCGGGCTACTAGCACAGATACGCAGTATTTT.

The chain employs TRBV14 and TRBJ1-1; maybe TRBD1 (6 bases). Germline V gene sequence: CDR1 SGHDN, CDR2 FVKESK. The CDR3 has 16 amino acids. Deletions cut 2 bases from V and 3 bases from J, with 16 bases between. CDR3 protein: CASSQIGQTIYTEAFF. In nucleotides, the CDR3 is TGTGCCAGCAGCCAAATAGGACAGACGATATACACTGAAGCTTTCTTT. Together with reference TRBV14 and TRBJ1-1, the CDR3 gives the full variable domain: EAGVTQFPSHSVIEKGQTVTLRCDPISGHDNLYWYRRVMGKEIKFLLHFVKESKQDESGMPNNRFLAERTGGTYSTLKVQPAELEDSGVYFCASSQIGQTIYTEAFFGQGTRLTVV.

This clonotype showed up just a few times. This rearrangement joins TRBV20-1 to TRBJ2-1, with 8 nucleotides matching TRBD2. The ends lost 6 bases at V and 5 bases at J; junction bases unmatched: 6. This CDR3 is built from 13 residues. From germline, CDR1 is DFQATT and CDR2 SNEGSKA (reference sequence). The CDR3 bases are TGCAGTGCGCCCGGGACTAGTAACAATGAGCAGTTCTTC. This encodes CSAPGTSNNEQFF.

In this sample, this clonotype turned up many times. The chain recombines TRBV20-1 with TRBJ2-3; no definite D call. CDR1 is DFQATT and CDR2 is SNEGSKA in the germline V gene (reference sequence). With 3 bases removed from V and 4 bases from J, the gap between germline ends came to 5 bases. CDR3 length: 11 amino acids. The CDR3 loop is CSASRADTQYF. The CDR3 DNA reads TGCAGTGCTAGTCGCGCAGATACGCAGTATTTT.

This chain links TRBV20-1 with TRBJ2-7, with D unclear. CDR3 size: 11 residues. Germline V CDR1 and CDR2: DFQATT, SNEGSKA (reference sequence). CDR3 sequence (DNA): TGCAGCGTGGGCTTTCCCATGGAGCAGTACTTC. Its protein is CSVGFPMEQYF.

This rearrangement joins TRBV4-1 to TRBJ2-5, with 7 nucleotides matching TRBD2. Trimming at V came to 4 bases and at J to 3 bases, leaving 11 bases not matched to a gene. Germline assignment: CDR1 MGHRA and CDR2 YSYEKL. This CDR3 spans 16 amino acids. CDR3 region: CASSLRAGTLEETQYF. CDR3 DNA sequence: TGCGCCAGCAGCCTAAGAGCGGGGACGCTGGAAGAGACCCAGTACTTC.

The chain links TRBV15 to TRBJ2-5, with D perhaps assigned TRBD1 or TRBD2 (5 bases each). Germline CDR1 is LNHNV and CDR2 is YYDKDF (reference sequence). The CDR3 spans 14 residues. Trimming left V 1 base short and J 2 bases short, with 8 bases between. The chain's CDR3 is CATSRGGLQETQYF. CDR3 DNA: TGTGCCACCAGCAGAGGGGGGTTACAAGAGACCCAGTACTTC. Full variable domain (outside the CDR3, taken from reference TRBV15 and TRBJ2-5): DAMVIQNPRYQVTQFGKPVTLSCSQTLNHNVMYWYQQKSSQAPKLLFHYYDKDFNNEADTPDNFQSRRPNTSFCFLDIRSPGLGDTAMYLCATSRGGLQETQYFGPGTRLLVL.

The V and J genes are TRBV7-2 and TRBJ2-7, with D maybe TRBD1 (5 bases). The J call may be incorrect, as the DNA end agrees better with TRBJ2-5. The CDR3 is made up of 14 amino acids. CDR1 and CDR2 (germline): SGHTA, FQGNSA. CDR3 DNA: TGTGCCAGCAGCCCTTATCTGGGGCTAGAGACCCAGTACTTC. It codes for CASSPYLGLETQYF.

The chain carries TRBV6-6 and TRBJ1-4; unclear D gene. V was cut by 0 bases and J by 8 bases, with 4 bases left in between. CDR3 size: 12 residues. Per germline, CDR1 MNHNY and CDR2 SVGAGI (reference sequence). The CDR3 sequence: CASSYSPEKLFF. The CDR3 nucleotides are TGTGCCAGCAGTTACTCGCCCGAAAAACTGTTTTTT.